This is a list of T cell receptor beta chains from one sample in a study of identical twins. TCRdb passed the 5' RACE reads through MiXCR, listing each CDR3 protein once. The sample has about 720,000 distinct CDR3 sequences, roughly 8% seen once. These sequences were also reported in another study, on yellow fever vaccine responses in identical twins.

Material: PBMCs. These receptors came from a woman aged 18-35 years in good health. Each CDR3 is given with its conserved first and last residue. The D gene is left open where the match is weak. Not every row has a clone size; where given, it reads once, few, many or a size class.

CDR3nt: TGCAGTGCTACCCCAACTAGCGGGAGGGCCTCTGGGGCCAACGTCCTGACTTTC
CDR3aa: CSATPTSGRASGANVLTF
d_gene: TRBD2
abundance: few
j_gene: TRBJ2-6
v_gene: TRBV20-1

CDR3nt: TGCAGCGTCGCGGGACTAGCGGGATACAATGAGCAGTTCTTC
CDR3aa: CSVAGLAGYNEQFF
d_gene: TRBD2
abundance: NA
j_gene: TRBJ2-1
v_gene: TRBV29-1

CDR3nt: TGTGCCATCAGTGTTGAGGGCAGGGGTGACTATGGCTACACCTTC
CDR3aa: CAISVEGRGDYGYTF
d_gene: NA
abundance: NA
j_gene: TRBJ1-2
v_gene: TRBV10-3

CDR3nt: TGTGCCAGCAGCGTAAAGGGACAGGGCTACACCGGGGAGCTGTTTTTT
CDR3aa: CASSVKGQGYTGELFF
d_gene: TRBD1
abundance: few
j_gene: TRBJ2-2
v_gene: TRBV9

CDR3nt: TGTGCCAGCAGCGACGGGACAGGGATTCTCAATGAGCAGTTCTTC
CDR3aa: CASSDGTGILNEQFF
d_gene: TRBD1
abundance: NA
j_gene: TRBJ2-1
v_gene: TRBV7-9

CDR3nt: TGTGCCAGCAGCGTAGATAGCGGATCCTACAATGAGCAGTTCTTC
CDR3aa: CASSVDSGSYNEQFF
d_gene: NA
abundance: many
j_gene: TRBJ2-1
v_gene: TRBV9

CDR3nt: TGCAGCGTTGAGGGCCCGGGACTGAGGCCCTACGAGCAGTACTTC
CDR3aa: CSVEGPGLRPYEQYF
d_gene: NA
abundance: many
j_gene: TRBJ2-7
v_gene: TRBV29-1

CDR3nt: TGTGCCAGCAGTGAAGGGACCGGGGCGGACTACACTGAAGCTTTCTTT
CDR3aa: CASSEGTGADYTEAFF
d_gene: NA
abundance: few
j_gene: TRBJ1-1
v_gene: TRBV2

CDR3nt: TGTGCCAGCAGTCCGTCCCCGGGACTGGCCTACAATGAGCAGTTCTTC
CDR3aa: CASSPSPGLAYNEQFF
d_gene: NA
abundance: NA
j_gene: TRBJ2-1
v_gene: TRBV6-1

CDR3nt: TGTGCCAGCAGTTATTCACTACCTAGCGGGAGCATCCAAGAGACCCAGTACTTC
CDR3aa: CASSYSLPSGSIQETQYF
d_gene: TRBD2
abundance: NA
j_gene: TRBJ2-5
v_gene: TRBV6-2/TRBV6-3

CDR3nt: TGTGCCAGCAGTGAAATACCAGGGGGTGGATTAATAGACGAGCAGTACTTC
CDR3aa: CASSEIPGGGLIDEQYF
d_gene: TRBD1
abundance: many
j_gene: TRBJ2-7
v_gene: TRBV2

CDR3nt: TGCAGCGTTGGGACAGGGGTCCTCTACGAGCAGTACTTC
CDR3aa: CSVGTGVLYEQYF
d_gene: TRBD1
abundance: NA
j_gene: TRBJ2-7
v_gene: TRBV29-1

CDR3nt: TGCGCCAGCAGGTTTACAGGGAACACTGAAGCTTTCTTT
CDR3aa: CASRFTGNTEAFF
d_gene: NA
abundance: NA
j_gene: TRBJ1-1
v_gene: TRBV5-1

CDR3nt: TGTGCTAGTGGTTCCGCCGGGTCTTATACGCAGTATTTT
CDR3aa: CASGSAGSYTQYF
d_gene: NA
abundance: many
j_gene: TRBJ2-3
v_gene: TRBV12-5

CDR3nt: TGCGCCAGCAGCCGGGGAGGGGGCCAAAACATTCAGTACTTC
CDR3aa: CASSRGGGQNIQYF
d_gene: NA
abundance: once
j_gene: TRBJ2-4
v_gene: TRBV4-3

CDR3nt: TGTGCCCTACCCGGCGGGGAGCTGTTTTTT
CDR3aa: CALPGGELFF
d_gene: NA
abundance: NA
j_gene: TRBJ2-2
v_gene: TRBV21-1

CDR3nt: TGTGCCAGCAGTTTATCGAGTACAGGCCACTCCTACAATGAGCAGTTCTTC
CDR3aa: CASSLSSTGHSYNEQFF
d_gene: NA
abundance: NA
j_gene: TRBJ2-1
v_gene: TRBV27

CDR3nt: TGTGCCAGCAGCTTGACAGGGAACTCCTATGGCTACACCTTC
CDR3aa: CASSLTGNSYGYTF
d_gene: TRBD1
abundance: few
j_gene: TRBJ1-2
v_gene: TRBV11-1

CDR3nt: TGTGCCAGCACCCCGGGGGGGCCGAACACCGGGGAGCTGTTTTTT
CDR3aa: CASTPGGPNTGELFF
d_gene: TRBD2
abundance: few
j_gene: TRBJ2-2
v_gene: TRBV6-1

CDR3nt: TGTGCCAGCAGCGAACCGACAGGGACTGAAAAACTGTTTTTT
CDR3aa: CASSEPTGTEKLFF
d_gene: TRBD1
abundance: few
j_gene: TRBJ1-4
v_gene: TRBV5-5

CDR3nt: TGCGCCAGCAGTGAGGATGTCAAGGGGCTAGATACGCAGTATTTT
CDR3aa: CASSEDVKGLDTQYF
d_gene: NA
abundance: few
j_gene: TRBJ2-3
v_gene: TRBV10-1

CDR3nt: TGTGCCAGCAGTTACTCTTGGACTAACTACGAGCAGTACTTC
CDR3aa: CASSYSWTNYEQYF
d_gene: NA
abundance: NA
j_gene: TRBJ2-7
v_gene: TRBV6-5

CDR3nt: TGTGCCAGCAGTTTGACGACTTACTCCTACGAGCAGTACTTC
CDR3aa: CASSLTTYSYEQYF
d_gene: NA
abundance: few
j_gene: TRBJ2-7
v_gene: TRBV27

CDR3nt: TGTGCCAGCAGGGATGCTCCGGGACAGGGCTACGAGCAGTACTTC
CDR3aa: CASRDAPGQGYEQYF
d_gene: TRBD1
abundance: NA
j_gene: TRBJ2-7
v_gene: TRBV6-1

CDR3nt: TGTGCCAGCAGTCCCAATGCCCCTGAGGGCTACACCTTC
CDR3aa: CASSPNAPEGYTF
d_gene: NA
abundance: many
j_gene: TRBJ1-2
v_gene: TRBV12-3/TRBV12-4

CDR3nt: TGTGCCAGCAGCCCTGAGGGGGGGCGCCAAGATACGCAGTATTTT
CDR3aa: CASSPEGGRQDTQYF
d_gene: NA
abundance: few
j_gene: TRBJ2-3
v_gene: TRBV6-1

CDR3nt: TGTGCCATCAGTGACGGCAGGGATACTTCACCCCTCCACTTT
CDR3aa: CAISDGRDTSPLHF
d_gene: NA
abundance: NA
j_gene: TRBJ1-6
v_gene: TRBV10-3

CDR3nt: TGTGCCATCAGTCCAGGGACAGGGAGAGAGACCCAGTACTTC
CDR3aa: CAISPGTGRETQYF
d_gene: TRBD1
abundance: few
j_gene: TRBJ2-5
v_gene: TRBV15

CDR3nt: TGTGCCAGCGGGTCTGGGGCCAACGTCCTGACTTTC
CDR3aa: CASGSGANVLTF
d_gene: NA
abundance: NA
j_gene: TRBJ2-6
v_gene: TRBV7-3

CDR3nt: TGCAGTGCCCGGGGAGCGGGGGGTCTTGAGACCCAGTACTTC
CDR3aa: CSARGAGGLETQYF
d_gene: TRBD2
abundance: many
j_gene: TRBJ2-5
v_gene: TRBV20-1

CDR3nt: TGCAGCGTTACTCACAGGGGGCCCTACAATGAGCAGTTCTTC
CDR3aa: CSVTHRGPYNEQFF
d_gene: TRBD1
abundance: few
j_gene: TRBJ2-1
v_gene: TRBV29-1

CDR3nt: TGTGCCAGTCAGGGATCCGGGATCTCTAACTATGGCTACACCTTC
CDR3aa: CASQGSGISNYGYTF
d_gene: NA
abundance: few
j_gene: TRBJ1-2
v_gene: TRBV25-1

CDR3nt: TGTGCCACCAGCAGAGATCTAGCGGGGGACACAGATACGCAGTATTTT
CDR3aa: CATSRDLAGDTDTQYF
d_gene: TRBD2
abundance: NA
j_gene: TRBJ2-3
v_gene: TRBV15

CDR3nt: TGCAGCGTTGAAACGGGAGAGACCCAGTACTTC
CDR3aa: CSVETGETQYF
d_gene: NA
abundance: few
j_gene: TRBJ2-5
v_gene: TRBV29-1